This entry concerns a single T cell receptor beta chain. No antigen is known for it. The data originate from a study of cytomegalovirus exposure and HLA in healthy donors. Germline V gene lookup returns CDR1 LNHNV and CDR2 YYDKDF (reference sequence). This CDR3 is 16 amino acids long. V lost 1 base and J lost 3, with 16 bases in between. The PCR employed 60 Vbeta primers together with 13 Jbeta primers. The method was immunoSEQ multiplex PCR; TCRdb's version includes in-frame clones alone and lacks a portion of them. This repertoire shows 100,000 to 140,000 clones, 55% to 85% found once; its top ten account for 7.8%. Study-wide results and limits: Most TCR sequences were seen very rarely across donors, but some public TCRs occurred in many.

This chain links TRBV15 with TRBJ2-7, with a tentative D call TRBD1 (6 bases). Sequencing used PBMCs. The origin of this receptor is a man aged 30-40 years in good health and CMV-seronegative. Here the CDR3 reads CATSRGRRQASYEQYF. The CDR3 bases are TGTGCCACCAGCAGAGGGAGGAGACAGGCCAGCTACGAGCAGTACTTC.